This is a list of T cell receptor beta chains from one sample in a study of shared clonotypes between healthy human individuals. Clones were sequenced by immunoSEQ multiplex PCR, and TCRdb holds only the in-frame ones, with some missing. The sample comprises fewer than 550,000 clones, about three quarters of which are singletons, and under 15% rests with the top ten. The specimen was PBMCs. The origin of the receptors is a woman aged 40 to 50 in good health. Some clones in this sample may be carry-over from other donors' samples. The conserved cysteine and the conserved F or W are not part of the CDR3 here.

>TRBV5-6|TRBJ2-1
ASSLASGYNEQF
>TRBV19|TRBJ1-2
ASSPPPGTGDFGYT
>TRBV6-5|TRBJ1-1
ASRAGFGTEAF
>TRBV2|-
ASSSDGGEQY
>TRBV5-4|TRBJ1-2
ASSHPGGPNLGGYT
>TRBV7-9|TRBJ2-2
ASSFPGTNTGELF
>TRBV19|TRBJ1-1
ASSRQGMNTEAF
>TRBV2|TRBJ2-1
ASVPDGRLYNEQF
>TRBV5-1|TRBJ2-3
ASSWGLLEDTQY
>TRBV6-1|TRBJ2-7
ASSETTTGEQY
>TRBV29-1|TRBJ2-1
SVVEGGLNNEQF
>TRBV28|TRBJ1-2
ASSSGQGQYGYT
>TRBV18|TRBJ1-1
ASSPGNVGEAF
>TRBV28|-
ASSPSNWSYEQY
>TRBV6-6|TRBJ1-5
ASSYSEAPPGQPQH
>TRBV29-1|TRBJ1-1
SVELAGQGLLRNTEAF
>TRBV5-6|TRBJ2-5
ASRGLYQETQY
>TRBV6-4|TRBJ2-7
ASTVSGRTYEQY
>TRBV19|TRBJ2-4
ASSISGSVTLAKNIQY
>TRBV28|TRBJ1-4
ASSLMAGGGYGEKLF
>TRBV7-9|TRBJ1-5
ASSLGTGGHYSNQPQH
>TRBV6-5|TRBJ1-2
ASSSGVTYGYT
>TRBV18|TRBJ2-7
ASSPLREVGAYEQY
>TRBV6-5|TRBJ1-5
ASSYSRGQPQH
>TRBV13|TRBJ2-5
ASSPSRRGTQY
>TRBV5-1|TRBJ2-3
ASTRDGTDTQY
>TRBV6-5|TRBJ2-5
ASRSTGTETQY
>TRBV27|TRBJ2-3
ASRTGLADTQY
>TRBV30|TRBJ1-2
AWKRQESPYGYT
>TRBV7-2|TRBJ2-7
ASSLVGQGVSHEQY
>TRBV20-1|TRBJ2-3
SARLADTQY
>TRBV11-2|TRBJ2-7
ASSFGRSYEQY
>TRBV19|TRBJ1-5
ASSIESSLGVEPQH
>TRBV19|TRBJ2-7
ASSNPGHRGGQY
>TRBV19|TRBJ1-1
ASSMRGMNTEAF
>TRBV10-2|TRBJ2-4
ASSPRLAGANIQY
>TRBV28|TRBJ1-1
ASSLTTQGVGSNTEAF
>TRBV5-6|TRBJ1-1
ASSPAGGAENTEAF
>TRBV4-3|TRBJ2-5
ASSQDPSGQPQETQY
>TRBV23-1|TRBJ2-2
ASSPTSGRLLGELF
>TRBV18|TRBJ1-1
ASSTRGNTEAF